The rows below give T cell receptor beta chains drawn from one sample of a study of blood T cell repertoires in COVID-19. The protocol was immunoSEQ multiplex PCR, while the TCRdb copy is restricted to in-frame clones and leaves out a portion. Of some 67,000 clones listed, around nine tenths are singletons. Sequences were obtained from peripheral blood. These receptors were taken from a woman aged 80 or over with acute or convalescent COVID-19. Each CDR3 is given with its conserved first and last residue. A D gene is named only where the DNA matches it firmly. Part of the rows lack a size; the others show once, few, many or a class for expanded clones.

cdr3_length	d_call	v_call	clone_size	j_call	cdr3_aa	cdr3_nt
15	NA	TRBV7-9	NA	TRBJ1-2	CASSWGDGANYGYTF	TGTGCCAGCAGCTGGGGGGACGGAGCTAACTATGGCTACACCTTC
12	NA	TRBV7-9	NA	TRBJ1-4	CASSFKGEKLFF	TGTGCCAGCAGCTTTAAGGGGGAAAAACTGTTTTTT
14	TRBD2	TRBV29-1	few	TRBJ2-7	CSVESLAGGSEQYF	TGCAGCGTTGAATCGCTAGCGGGAGGGTCCGAGCAGTACTTC
14	NA	TRBV5-1	NA	TRBJ1-1	CASSLISGGTEAFF	TGCGCCAGCAGCTTGATTTCGGGGGGCACTGAAGCTTTCTTT
15	TRBD1	TRBV9	NA	TRBJ1-1	CASSVATGGKTEAFF	TGTGCCAGCAGCGTAGCTACAGGGGGGAAGACTGAAGCTTTCTTT
14	NA	TRBV6-5	NA	TRBJ2-7	CASSPGTLAYEQYF	TGTGCCAGCAGCCCCGGGACTCTCGCCTACGAGCAGTACTTC
13	TRBD2	TRBV11-2	once	TRBJ2-1	CASSTSGVDEQFF	TGTGCCAGCAGCACTAGCGGTGTGGATGAGCAGTTCTTC
16	NA	TRBV9	NA	TRBJ1-5	CASSVGDLGSNQPQHF	TGTGCCAGCAGCGTAGGTGACTTGGGTAGCAATCAGCCCCAGCATTTT
14	TRBD1	TRBV28	once	TRBJ1-5	CASSPGGQAQPQHF	TGTGCCAGCAGCCCAGGGGGCCAAGCTCAGCCCCAGCATTTT
15	TRBD1	TRBV5-1	NA	TRBJ2-3	CASSNPGQTADTQYF	TGCGCCAGCAGTAATCCGGGACAGACGGCAGATACGCAGTATTTT
13	TRBD1	TRBV28	NA	TRBJ1-1	CASSPPGRGTAFF	TGTGCCAGCAGTCCACCGGGCAGGGGGACGGCTTTCTTT
13	NA	TRBV30	NA	TRBJ1-2	CAWSDLSGDGYTF	TGTGCCTGGAGTGACCTTTCAGGCGATGGCTACACCTTC
15	NA	TRBV6-4	NA	TRBJ2-1	CASSEKAGTVSEQFF	TGTGCCAGCAGTGAAAAAGCGGGCACGGTCTCTGAGCAGTTCTTC
15	NA	TRBV7-2	NA	TRBJ2-3	CASSLDLLVTDTQYF	TGTGCCAGCAGCTTAGACTTACTGGTCACAGATACGCAGTATTTT